Each of the 14 T cell receptor beta chains below was sequenced from the same sample in a study of blood T cell repertoires in COVID-19. Method: immunoSEQ multiplex PCR; TCRdb's copy keeps in-frame clones and lacks some. The sample lists about 48,000 clones; about 77% were seen once. The source material was peripheral blood. All receptors come from a human donor with active or convalescent COVID-19. The donor label of this sample is uncertain.

The chain uses TRBV3-1 (or the pseudogene TRBV3-2) and TRBJ2-2; 12 nucleotides line up with TRBD2. Losses at the gene ends were 0 bases for V and 2 bases for J; bases not matched to a gene: 19. Germline CDR1 LGHDT, CDR2 YNNKEL (reference sequence). The CDR3 spans 23 residues. The CDR3 here is CASSQDRGMGPSGRARNTGELFF. The CDR3 DNA follows: TGTGCCAGCAGCCAAGATCGCGGAATGGGTCCTAGCGGGAGGGCCAGAAACACCGGGGAGCTGTTTTTT.

This chain joins TRBV18 and TRBJ2-3, with D tentatively TRBD2 (6 bases). The germline CDR1 and CDR2 sequences are KGHSH and LQKENI. The V end lost 3 bases, the J end lost 1 base, and 14 bases lay between the germline ends. CDR3 length: 16 amino acids. The CDR3 loop is CASSPRRAAGTDTQYF. DNA for the CDR3: TGTGCCAGCTCACCGAGGAGGGCCGCGGGCACAGATACGCAGTATTTT.

The CDR3 reads CATSDPGQGDSADTQYF. The CDR3 DNA reads TGTGCCACCAGTGACCCCGGACAGGGGGATAGCGCAGATACGCAGTATTTT. The rearrangement joins TRBV24-1 to TRBJ2-3; 10 bases fit TRBD1. CDR1 is KGHDR, CDR2 SFDVKD, per germline. The CDR3 sequence is 17 residues long. The trim removed 4 bases at V and 4 bases at J, leaving 10 bases unmatched.

The gene calls are TRBV6-5 and TRBJ2-6; no firm D call. Trimming stripped 5 bases from V and 2 bases from J, with 10 bases between. CDR1 is MNHEY and CDR2 is SVGAGI in the germline V gene. There are 15 residues in the CDR3. CDR3 coding DNA: TGTGCCAGCAGTCTTCGGGTCACTGGGGCCAACGTCCTGACTTTC. Translated, it gives CASSLRVTGANVLTF.

The chain employs TRBV7-2 and TRBJ2-7, with TRBD2 as a possible D gene (6 bases). V was clipped by 1 base and J by 7 bases, with 14 bases between them. This CDR3 has 14 amino acids. Germline V gives CDR1 SGHTA, CDR2 FQGNSA. Written as DNA, the CDR3 is TGTGCCAGCAGCTTAGAAAGGGGAGGTTCGGAGCAGTACTTC. Protein: CASSLERGGSEQYF.

The genes are TRBV5-1 and TRBJ2-1; maybe TRBD2 (5 bases). The germline V gene has CDR1 SGHRS and CDR2 YFSETQ. V was pared by 0 bases and J by 6 bases, with 10 bases between. The CDR3 is 14 residues long. The CDR3 DNA reads as TGCGCCAGCAGCTTGGCAGGTAGCGTCAATGAGCAGTTCTTC. As protein: CASSLAGSVNEQFF.

This rearrangement joins TRBV11-2 to TRBJ1-2; D unresolved. V was shortened by 0 bases and J by 2 bases, with 13 bases between the two germline ends. There are 16 residues in the CDR3. Germline V gene data show CDR1 as SGHAT and CDR2 as FQNNGV. CDR3 sequence reads: CASSLDSLTRNYGYTF. The CDR3 DNA follows: TGTGCCAGCAGCTTAGATTCCCTTACACGAAACTATGGCTACACCTTC.

The V call is TRBV4-2, the J call TRBJ2-7, with 8 bases aligning to TRBD2. V shed 3 bases, J shed 3 bases, and the junction held 4 bases outside the gene matches. In germline, CDR1 is LGHNA, CDR2 YNFKEQ. The CDR3 runs 14 residues. The DNA of the CDR3 is TGTGCCAGCAGCCAGGCTACTAGCGGCTACGAGCAGTACTTC. Translation gives CASSQATSGYEQYF.

The chain has TRBV5-1 and TRBJ2-2; a possible D gene is TRBD2 (6 bases). The V gene lost 5 bases and the J gene lost 4 bases, with 18 bases spanning the gap. The CDR3 contains 16 residues. The germline gives CDR1 SGHRS, CDR2 YFSETQ. CDR3 nucleotide sequence: TGCGCCAGCAGTTCCACGGGAGCGGCTGCCACCGGGGAGCTGTTTTTT. This encodes CASSSTGAAATGELFF.

In nucleotides, the CDR3 is TGCGCCAGCAGCCCCGGGACTAGTCTGCGCACAGATACGCAGTATTTT. Its protein is CASSPGTSLRTDTQYF. The rearrangement links TRBV4-3 to TRBJ2-3, with TRBD2 identical over 8 bases. Germline CDR1 LGHNA, CDR2 YSLEER. This CDR3 has 16 residues. Losses at the gene ends were 4 bases for V and 1 base for J; bases not matched to a gene: 7.

The DNA of the CDR3 is TGTGCCAGCAGCTTAGTTGGGACTAGGTCGGGCACAGATACGCAGTATTTT. Protein product: CASSLVGTRSGTDTQYF. V and J are TRBV11-3 and TRBJ2-3, with 8 bases lining up with TRBD2. In germline, CDR1 is SGHNT, CDR2 YENEEA. The V segment lost 1 base and the J segment 1 base; nucleotides outside the gene matches: 7. The CDR3 is 17 amino acids.

This chain links TRBV9 with TRBJ1-1; 7 bases line up with TRBD1. Germline CDR1 SGDLS, CDR2 YYNGEE. V shed 3 bases and J 5 bases; nucleotides not matched to a gene: 7. The CDR3 totals 14 residues. The CDR3 loop is CASSATGDRTEAFF. The CDR3, as DNA: TGTGCCAGCAGCGCAACAGGGGATCGGACTGAAGCTTTCTTT.

This chain links TRBV11-2 with TRBJ2-1, with D perhaps matching TRBD1 (6 bases). Between the trimmed V and J ends, which lost 0 bases and 4 bases, there was a span of 13 bases. This CDR3 is built from 16 residues. Per germline, CDR1 SGHAT and CDR2 FQNNGV. The CDR3 nucleotides read TGTGCCAGCAGCTTAGATCTAGGGCAGGGGTACAATGAGCAGTTCTTC. This translates into CASSLDLGQGYNEQFF.

The chain has TRBV5-1 and TRBJ2-1; D uncertain. The CDR3 length is 11 residues. In germline, CDR1 is SGHRS, CDR2 YFSETQ. V was clipped by 3 bases and J by 6 bases, with 4 bases between them. The CDR3 protein is CASSSLNEQFF. CDR3 nucleotides: TGCGCCAGCAGCTCCCTCAATGAGCAGTTCTTC.